The clone carrying this TCR beta chain is hyperexpanded by share. What it binds is not known. This table comes from immunoSEQ multiplex PCR, and its TCRdb copy is limited to in-frame clones, with some not included. The sample carries about 52,000 clones, roughly 86% recorded once. These data belong to a study of PD-1 blockade in classical Hodgkin lymphoma. Study results and caveats: Reports indicated that newly diagnosed patients had lower baseline TCR diversity than healthy donors did. Baseline diversity in complete responders resembled that of newly diagnosed patients. The drivers behind the repertoire differences, possibly disease activity or prior therapy, remain undefined.

Germline V gives CDR1 SGHDT, CDR2 YYEEEE. The V end was cut by 4 bases, the J end by 7 bases, with 9 bases between. The CDR3 has 13 residues. Time point: cycle 4 day 1 (C4D1), after six to seven weeks of nivolumab. Brentuximab vedotin exposure varied among the patients, all of whom had relapsed after autologous stem cell transplantation. Complete response, partial response or progressive disease constituted the best response categories observed. This specimen was peripheral blood mononuclear cells (PBMCs), taken before the fourth cycle of nivolumab. The gene calls are TRBV5-6 and TRBJ2-6; D unclear. The source of this sequence is a human donor with classical Hodgkin lymphoma. The CDR3 region is CASSISEANVLTF. CDR3 DNA sequence: TGTGCCAGCAGCATCTCGGAAGCCAACGTCCTGACTTTC.